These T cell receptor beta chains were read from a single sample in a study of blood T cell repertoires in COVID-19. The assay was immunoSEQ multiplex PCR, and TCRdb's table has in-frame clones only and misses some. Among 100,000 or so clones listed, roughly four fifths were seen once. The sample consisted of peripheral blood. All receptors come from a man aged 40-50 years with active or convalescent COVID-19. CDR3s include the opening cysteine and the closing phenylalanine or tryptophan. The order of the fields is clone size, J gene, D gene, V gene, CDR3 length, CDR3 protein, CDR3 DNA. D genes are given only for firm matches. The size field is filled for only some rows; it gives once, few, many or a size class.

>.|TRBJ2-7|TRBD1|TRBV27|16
CASSKDPGTGGGEQYF
TGTGCCAGCAGCAAAGACCCCGGGACAGGGGGGGGCGAGCAGTACTTC
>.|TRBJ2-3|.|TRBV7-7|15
CASSLSPGETDTQYF
TGTGCCAGCAGCCTAAGCCCGGGGGAGACAGATACGCAGTATTTT
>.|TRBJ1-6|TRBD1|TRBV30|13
CAWDQGANSPLHF
TGTGCCTGGGACCAGGGGGCGAATTCACCCCTCCACTTT
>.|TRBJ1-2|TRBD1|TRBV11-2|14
CASSSGQENYGYTF
TGTGCCAGCAGCTCGGGACAGGAAAATTACGGCTACACCTTC
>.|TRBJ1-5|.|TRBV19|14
CASRRDFSNQPQHF
TGTGCCAGTAGACGGGACTTTAGCAATCAGCCCCAGCATTTT
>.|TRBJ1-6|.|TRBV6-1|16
CASSEQGMGNNSPLHF
TGTGCCAGCAGTGAACAGGGAATGGGAAATAATTCACCCCTCCACTTT
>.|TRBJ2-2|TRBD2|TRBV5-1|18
CASSGRTSGGTNTGELFF
TGCGCCAGCAGCGGTCGGACTAGCGGGGGTACGAACACCGGGGAGCTGTTTTTT
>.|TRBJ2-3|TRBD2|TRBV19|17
CASSGLAGVPSTDTQYF
TGTGCCAGTAGCGGACTAGCGGGGGTCCCTAGCACAGATACGCAGTATTTT
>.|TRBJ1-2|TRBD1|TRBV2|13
CASRIDRAYGYTF
TGTGCCAGCAGAATCGACAGGGCCTATGGCTACACCTTC
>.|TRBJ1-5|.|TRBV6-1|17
CASSEGVGARSNQPQHF
TGTGCCAGCAGTGAAGGTGTGGGGGCAAGGAGCAATCAGCCCCAGCATTTT
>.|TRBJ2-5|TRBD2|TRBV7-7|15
CASSLVAGGQETQYF
TGTGCTAGCAGCTTAGTAGCGGGGGGGCAAGAGACCCAGTACTTC
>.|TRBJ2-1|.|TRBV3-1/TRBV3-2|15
CASSQDVGAYNEQFF
TGTGCCAGCAGCCAAGACGTAGGGGCCTACAATGAGCAGTTCTTC
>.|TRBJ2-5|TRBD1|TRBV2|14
CASSERTGQETQYF
TGTGCCAGCAGTGAACGGACAGGCCAAGAGACCCAGTACTTC
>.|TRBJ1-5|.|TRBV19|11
CASSMGLPQHF
TGTGCCAGTAGTATGGGGCTGCCCCAGCATTTT
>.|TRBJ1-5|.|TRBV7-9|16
CASSLGWGDSNQPQHF
TGTGCCAGCAGCTTAGGGTGGGGGGATAGCAATCAGCCCCAGCATTTT
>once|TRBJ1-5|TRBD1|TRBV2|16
CASSARTGGIGQPQHF
TGTGCCAGCAGTGCCCGGACAGGGGGAATAGGTCAGCCCCAGCATTTT
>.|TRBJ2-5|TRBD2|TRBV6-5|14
CASSYWAGGETQYF
TGTGCCAGCAGTTACTGGGCGGGAGGGGAGACCCAGTACTTC
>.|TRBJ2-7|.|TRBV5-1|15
CASSSIPDSSYEQYF
TGCGCCAGCAGCTCGATTCCGGACAGCTCCTACGAGCAGTACTTC
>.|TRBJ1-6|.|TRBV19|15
CASKTGESYNSPLHF
TGTGCCAGTAAAACGGGAGAGTCCTATAATTCACCCCTCCACTTT
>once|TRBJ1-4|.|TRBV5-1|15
CASSLSVGAGEKLFF
TGCGCCAGCAGCTTGTCCGTTGGGGCGGGGGAAAAACTGTTTTTT
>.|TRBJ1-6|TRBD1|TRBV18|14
CASSPGTGSSPLHF
TGTGCCAGCTCACCAGGGACAGGGTCTTCACCCCTCCACTTT
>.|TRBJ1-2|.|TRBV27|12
CASSPLRGNYTF
TGTGCCAGCAGTCCTCTAAGGGGTAACTACACCTTC
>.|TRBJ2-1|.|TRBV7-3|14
CASSLLVYPNEQFF
TGTGCCAGCAGCTTACTGGTCTACCCCAATGAGCAGTTCTTC
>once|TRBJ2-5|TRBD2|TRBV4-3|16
CASSQGSGGFGETQYF
TGCGCCAGCAGCCAAGGTAGCGGGGGATTCGGAGAGACCCAGTACTTC
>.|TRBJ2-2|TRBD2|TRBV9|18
CASSLSTAGGANTGELFF
TGTGCCAGCAGCCTCTCCACTGCGGGGGGCGCCAACACCGGGGAGCTGTTTTTT
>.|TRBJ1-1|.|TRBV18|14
CASSPPAGYTEAFF
TGTGCCAGCTCACCACCGGCAGGGTACACTGAAGCTTTCTTT
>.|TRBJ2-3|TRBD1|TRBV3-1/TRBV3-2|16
CASSQVPRGRTDTQYF
TGTGCCAGCAGCCAAGTTCCCAGGGGGCGAACAGATACGCAGTATTTT
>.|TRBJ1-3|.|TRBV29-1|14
CSVEAGAPGNTIYF
TGCAGCGTTGAAGCGGGAGCCCCTGGAAACACCATATATTTT
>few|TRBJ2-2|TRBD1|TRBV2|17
CASTRGGGQANTGELFF
TGTGCCAGCACTAGAGGAGGGGGACAGGCTAACACCGGGGAGCTGTTTTTT
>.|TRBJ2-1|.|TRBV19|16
CASSIFPSDRYNEQFF
TGTGCCAGTAGTATATTCCCTTCTGACAGGTACAATGAGCAGTTCTTC
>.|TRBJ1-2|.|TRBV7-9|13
CATTGGIVYGYTF
TGTGCCACCACGGGAGGGATCGTCTATGGCTACACCTTC
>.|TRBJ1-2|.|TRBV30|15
CAWRTWGETNYGYTF
TGTGCCTGGAGGACTTGGGGGGAGACGAACTATGGCTACACCTTC
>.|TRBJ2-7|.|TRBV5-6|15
CASSSLAGGSYEQYF
TGTGCCAGCAGCTCGTTGGCCGGGGGCTCCTACGAGCAGTACTTC
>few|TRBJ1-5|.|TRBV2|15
CASSGEESGYQPQHF
TGTGCCAGCAGTGGCGAGGAGTCTGGGTATCAGCCCCAGCATTTT
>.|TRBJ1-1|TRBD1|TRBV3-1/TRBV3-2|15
CASSHRQGVRAEAFF
TGTGCCAGCAGCCACCGTCAGGGGGTCCGGGCTGAAGCTTTCTTT
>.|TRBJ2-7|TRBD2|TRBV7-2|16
CASSPSRLAGTYEQYF
TGTGCCAGCAGCCCGTCTCGACTAGCGGGGACCTACGAGCAGTACTTC